What follows are 11 T cell receptor beta chains derived from one specimen sequenced in a study of T cells in Graves' hyperthyroidism and ophthalmopathy. TCR beta CDR3 regions were amplified from RNA. HTBI primers drove first-round RT-PCR of the TCR CDR3. TCRdb reprocessed the multiplex PCR reads via MiXCR and lists one record per CDR3 protein. This sample has 300,000 to 400,000 distinct CDR3 sequences, with approximately 15% found just once. Input material: blood. Receptor source: a woman aged 25-40 years with Graves' ophthalmopathy.

This clonotype was seen at least ten times. The chain is built from TRBV3-1 and TRBJ2-3; 7 bases agree with TRBD1. Germline V gene lookup returns CDR1 LGHDT and CDR2 YNNKEL (reference sequence). With 5 bases clipped from V and 4 bases from J, the junction kept 6 bases outside the gene matches. CDR3 size: 14 residues. The CDR3 region is CASSYMQGADTQYF. The DNA for the CDR3 is TGTGCCAGCAGCTACATGCAGGGGGCAGATACGCAGTATTTT.

This sequence joins TRBV14 and TRBJ2-3; TRBD1 agrees at 11 bases. This CDR3 is built from 18 residues. V shed 0 bases, J shed 3 bases, and the junction held 8 bases outside the gene matches. Looked up from germline, CDR1 is SGHDN and CDR2 is FVKESK. CDR3 in amino acids: CASSQDLGQGDETDTQYF. The CDR3, as DNA: TGTGCCAGCAGCCAAGATTTGGGACAGGGGGACGAAACAGATACGCAGTATTTT.

In its sample, this clonotype was seen many times. The chain employs TRBV10-3 and TRBJ1-3; D is unresolved. Germline V gene data show CDR1 as ENHRY and CDR2 as SYGVKD. Trimming pared 7 bases from V and 3 bases from J, leaving 10 bases between. The CDR3 has 13 residues. CDR3 nucleotide sequence: TGTGCCATCATGGGCGCTGGTGGAAACACCATATATTTT. As protein: CAIMGAGGNTIYF.

This clonotype was detected only a few times. Compared with germline, one end of the junction differs, possibly owing to a read error. This rearrangement joins TRBV29-1 to TRBJ2-7; D gene uncertain. This CDR3 has 15 residues. The germline gives CDR1 SQVTM, CDR2 ANQGSEA. DNA for the CDR3: TGCAGCGTGGAAGGCGGAGCCGACATGTTCTACGAGCAGTACTTC. It specifies CSVEGGADMFYEQYF.

The chain recombines TRBV7-6 with TRBJ1-1; D ambiguous. From germline, CDR1 is SGHVS and CDR2 FNYEAQ. Trimming took 6 bases from V and 4 from J, leaving 18 bases between them. This CDR3 has 15 amino acids. Written as DNA, the CDR3 is TGTGCCAGCAGTCCTGCCGACGGAACTCGCACTGAAGCTTTCTTT. It yields the protein CASSPADGTRTEAFF. Drawing the rest from reference TRBV7-6 and TRBJ1-1, the complete variable domain is GAGVSQSPRYKVTKRGQDVALRCDPISGHVSLYWYRQALGQGPEFLTYFNYEAQQDKSGLPNDRFSAERPEGSISTLTIQRTEQRDSAMYRCASSPADGTRTEAFFGQGTRLTVV.

Many counts were recorded for this clonotype. This chain links TRBV14 with TRBJ1-1; D gene ambiguous. Trimming removed 2 bases from V and 0 bases from J, with 10 bases in between. CDR1 is SGHDN and CDR2 is FVKESK in the germline V gene. The CDR3 covers 15 residues. DNA for the CDR3: TGTGCCAGCAGCCAAAACCCGGTACTGAACACTGAAGCTTTCTTT. This encodes CASSQNPVLNTEAFF.

This clonotype has a count of ten or more. This chain links TRBV7-2 with TRBJ2-3; 8 bases are a match to TRBD2. This CDR3 contains 15 residues. With 4 bases clipped from V and 3 bases from J, the junction kept 6 bases outside the gene matches. Germline V lookup: CDR1 SGHTA, CDR2 FQGNSA. CDR3 residues: CASSSPGLGTDTQYF. The CDR3 DNA is TGTGCCAGCAGCTCCCCGGGACTAGGGACAGATACGCAGTATTTT.

This clonotype was observed at least ten times. The CDR3 DNA sequence: TGTGCCGCGGGGGGCCCCATCTATAGCAATCAGCCCCAGCATTTT. Translated, it gives CAAGGPIYSNQPQHF. The chain recombines TRBV27 with TRBJ1-5; tentative D call: TRBD1 (6 bases). The CDR3 totals 15 residues. V lost 11 bases, J lost 0 bases, and 17 bases lay in between. Germline V lookup: CDR1 MNHEY, CDR2 SMNVEV (reference sequence).

This clonotype has just a few counts. The rearrangement joins TRBV28 to TRBJ1-5; D gene uncertain. Trimming took 6 bases from V and 2 from J, leaving 14 bases between them. The germline gives CDR1 MDHEN, CDR2 SYDVKM. The CDR3 totals 15 residues. CDR3 sequence: CASSAWGDGNQPQHF. The CDR3 DNA sequence: TGTGCCAGCAGCGCCTGGGGAGATGGCAATCAGCCCCAGCATTTT.

At least ten counts were recorded for this clonotype. This chain joins TRBV28 and TRBJ1-5; 7 positions match TRBD1. The CDR3 loop spans 18 amino acids. CDR1 is MDHEN, CDR2 SYDVKM, per germline. Trimming cost V 3 bases and J 0 bases; bases outside gene matches: 11. The CDR3 DNA reads as TGTGCCAGCAGTTTGGAACAGGGGCGGAAATATAGCAATCAGCCCCAGCATTTT. Translation: CASSLEQGRKYSNQPQHF.

This clonotype was seen repeatedly, ten times or more. The J gene is TRBJ2-2, the V gene TRBV28; D gene unclear. The V end lost 4 bases, the J end lost 7 bases, and 16 bases lay between the germline ends. The CDR3 sequence is 15 residues long. Germline loops: CDR1 MDHEN, CDR2 SYDVKM. CDR3 DNA sequence: TGTGCCAGCAGTTCGTTGTTAGGTTTAAGCGGGGAGCTGTTTTTT. It specifies CASSSLLGLSGELFF.